This TCR beta chain appears in the sequencing data of a study of T-cell reconstitution after alpha-beta-depleted transplantation in children listed by TCRdb under 2016. For context, the study as a whole: Using TCR repertoire profiling, the study quantitatively followed how T-cell immune reconstitution unfolded in children after TCRalphabeta/CD19-depleted allogeneic hematopoietic cell transplantation.

Concerning this clonotype itself: The antigen it binds to is not known. Base-call qualities are not available, and no considerably larger clone is one nucleotide away.

The library was built by means of PCR. Sequencing was performed on an Illumina HiSeq 2500. TCR library preparation used molecular barcoding, with unique molecular identifiers applied to normalize quantification of the TCRbeta repertoire. TCRdb took the public reads, trimmed them with fastp at Q25, ran MiXCR for clone calling and kept in-frame beta chains. Entries that share a CDR3 protein sequence are merged under the most common genes and DNA. The sample contains a few hundred thousand distinct CDR3 sequences, around 20% of them found a single time. In total, the top ten clones hold over 3% of the sample. The material was PBMCs from the stem cell graft donor, obtained from the stem cell graft. This TCR derives from a human donor who donated a stem cell graft to a child with acute lymphoblastic leukemia.

At the DNA level, the sequence is TGTGCCAGCAGTCCCCTAAGAGGGAGGGCCGACGAGCAGTACTTC. Translated, this gives CASSPLRGRADEQYF. The rearranged segments are TRBV6-2 or TRBV6-3 and TRBJ2-7; 7 bases in the middle match TRBD2. Unmatched junction bases come to 12, with V trimmed by 5 bases and J by 5 bases. As encoded in the germline V gene, CDR1 is MNHEY while CDR2 is SVGEGT. Inclusive of the bounding cysteine and phenylalanine, the CDR3 is 15 residues long. The CDR3 DNA has 45 bases and is translated from base 1.